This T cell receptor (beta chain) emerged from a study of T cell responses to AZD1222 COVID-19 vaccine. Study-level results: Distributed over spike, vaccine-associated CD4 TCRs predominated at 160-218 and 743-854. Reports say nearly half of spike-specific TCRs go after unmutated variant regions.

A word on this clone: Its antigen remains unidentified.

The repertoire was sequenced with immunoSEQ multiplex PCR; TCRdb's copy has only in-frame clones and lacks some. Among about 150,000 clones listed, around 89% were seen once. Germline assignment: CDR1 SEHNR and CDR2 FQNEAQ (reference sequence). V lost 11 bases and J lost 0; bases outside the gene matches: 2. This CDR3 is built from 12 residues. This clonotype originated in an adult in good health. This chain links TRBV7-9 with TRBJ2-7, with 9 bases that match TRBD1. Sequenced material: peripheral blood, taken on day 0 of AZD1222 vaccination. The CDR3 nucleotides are TGTGCCGGACAGGGGAGCTCCTACGAGCAGTACTTC. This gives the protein CAGQGSSYEQYF.